Shown below are 31 T cell receptor beta chains from a single sample sequenced in a study of cytomegalovirus exposure and HLA in healthy donors. PCR amplification relied on 60 Vbeta primers (plus 13 Jbeta primers). Libraries were prepared by immunoSEQ multiplex PCR; TCRdb keeps only in-frame clonotypes and omits some of them. The table counts some 70,000 clones; 6% to 8% lies in the top ten. What was sequenced was PBMCs. The receptor source for this set is a female donor in good health and CMV-seropositive.

The chain recombines TRBV2 with TRBJ2-2, with 7 nucleotides matching TRBD2. Germline CDR1 SNHLY, CDR2 FYNNEI. This CDR3 contains 15 residues. Trimming removed 4 bases from V and 0 bases from J; junction bases left unmatched: 2. CDR3 protein: CASSAGTTNTGELFF. CDR3 DNA sequence: TGTGCCAGCAGTGCGGGGACTACGAACACCGGGGAGCTGTTTTTT. Using reference TRBV2 and TRBJ2-2 for the parts outside the CDR3, the full variable domain is EPEVTQTPSHQVTQMGQEVILRCVPISNHLYFYWYRQILGQKVEFLVSFYNNEISEKSEIFDDQFSVERPDGSNFTLKIRSTKLEDSAMYFCASSAGTTNTGELFFGEGSRLTVL.

The chain uses TRBV19 and TRBJ1-2; 8 bases align to TRBD1. The CDR3 loop spans 14 amino acids. V was clipped by 8 bases and J by 6 bases; unmatched bases: 11. The germline V gene has CDR1 LNHDA and CDR2 SQIVND (reference sequence). CDR3 nucleotide sequence: TGTGCCAGTGCCGCCTGGACAGGGTATGATGGCTACACCTTC. The encoded protein is CASAAWTGYDGYTF.

The chain recombines TRBV7-2 with TRBJ1-2; 8 positions match TRBD1. Germline V lookup: CDR1 SGHTA, CDR2 FQGNSA. The CDR3 consists of 14 residues. V lost 4 bases to trimming and J lost 2 bases; unmatched junction nucleotides: 3. The CDR3 region is CASSWHRGNYGYTF. CDR3 coding DNA: TGTGCCAGCAGCTGGCACAGGGGGAACTATGGCTACACCTTC.

Comments on this clone: Mismatch with germline at one junction end may stem from a read error. The V call is TRBV7-7, the J call TRBJ2-1; TRBD2 matches at 10 bases. The CDR3 totals 20 residues. Looked up from germline, CDR1 is SSHAT and CDR2 is FNYEAQ (reference sequence). In nucleotides, the CDR3 is TGTGCTAGCAGCCCCCACCCTGGCCTAGCGGGGGCGAACTCCTACAATGAGCAGTTCTTC. Translating it yields CASSPHPGLAGANSYNEQFF.

The chain couples TRBV5-6 to TRBJ2-5; 11 nucleotides line up with TRBD1. The CDR3 consists of 15 residues. V lost 2 bases to trimming and J lost 5 bases; unmatched junction nucleotides: 5. The V gene's germline CDR1 is SGHDT and CDR2 YYEEEE. CDR3 coding DNA: TGTGCCAGCAGCTTCGGACAGGGGGCTCGGGAGACCCAGTACTTC. Its translation is CASSFGQGARETQYF.

This chain uses TRBV4-3 with TRBJ2-3, with D possibly matching TRBD1 (5 bases). The germline gives CDR1 LGHNA, CDR2 YSLEER. V was cut by 3 bases and J by 5 bases, with 15 bases left in between. The CDR3 sequence is 15 residues long. The CDR3 protein is CASSHTRAVGDTQYF. The CDR3 DNA sequence: TGCGCCAGCAGCCATACCAGGGCGGTGGGAGATACGCAGTATTTT.

V gene TRBV7-2 combines with J gene TRBJ1-3, with D possibly being TRBD1 (5 bases). Germline V lookup: CDR1 SGHTA, CDR2 FQGNSA. Trimming took 4 bases from V and 0 from J, leaving 10 bases between them. The CDR3 has 15 residues. CDR3 DNA: TGTGCCAGCAGCTCTACGGGGGACTCTGGAAACACCATATATTTT. Translated, it gives CASSSTGDSGNTIYF. Supplemented by reference TRBV7-2 and TRBJ1-3, the full variable domain reads GAGVSQSPSNKVTEKGKDVELRCDPISGHTALYWYRQSLGQGLEFLIYFQGNSAPDKSGLPSDRFSAERTGGSVSTLTIQRTQQEDSAVYLCASSSTGDSGNTIYFGEGSWLTVV.

The rearrangement joins TRBV7-2 to TRBJ1-2; D ambiguous. The CDR3 sequence is 17 residues long. Trimming took 7 bases from V and 3 from J, leaving 24 bases between them. The germline V gene has CDR1 SGHTA and CDR2 FQGNSA. The CDR3 nucleotides read TGTGCCAGCAAGGAATCTCCGGGGAGGAGGTTGGACTATGGCTACACCTTC. This translates into CASKESPGRRLDYGYTF.

The gene calls are TRBV28 and TRBJ2-7; TRBD2 aligns across 11 bases. The junction had 10 bases not matched to a gene; V was cut back by 3 bases and J by 9 bases. This CDR3 spans 15 amino acids. Looked up from germline, CDR1 is MDHEN and CDR2 is SYDVKM. The CDR3 bases are TGTGCCAGCAGTTTCACGTCTAGCGGGAGGCTCGGGCAGTACTTC. Translated: CASSFTSSGRLGQYF.

The chain joins TRBV20-1 to TRBJ2-5; 10 bases are a match to TRBD2. The CDR3 loop spans 11 amino acids. In germline, CDR1 is DFQATT, CDR2 SNEGSKA (reference sequence). The J segment lost 8 bases and the V segment lost 6 bases, leaving 3 bases of the junction unmatched. CDR3 in DNA: TGCAGTGCGGGGACTAGCGAAACCCAGTACTTC. Translated, it gives CSAGTSETQYF.

V usage is TRBV7-8 and J usage is TRBJ2-7; D uncertain. The CDR3 spans 13 residues. Germline CDR1 reads SGHVS; CDR2 reads FQNEAQ. V was clipped by 3 bases and J by 5 bases, with 11 bases between them. The CDR3 DNA sequence: TGTGCCAGCAGCTTGTCCCCCGGTCACGAGCAGTACTTC. This translates into CASSLSPGHEQYF.

CDR3 sequence (DNA): TGTGCCAGTAGTAGGACAGGGGTTGAGACCCAGTACTTC. Translation: CASSRTGVETQYF. V and J are TRBV19 and TRBJ2-5, with 9 positions matching TRBD1. The V segment lost 4 bases and the J segment 5 bases; nucleotides outside the gene matches: 2. The CDR3 length is 13 residues. CDR1 is LNHDA, CDR2 SQIVND, per germline (reference sequence). The entire variable domain, with the rest obtained from reference TRBV19 and TRBJ2-5, is as follows: DGGITQSPKYLFRKEGQNVTLSCEQNLNHDAMYWYRQDPGQGLRLIYYSQIVNDFQKGDIAEGYSVSREKKESFPLTVTSAQKNPTAFYLCASSRTGVETQYFGPGTRLLVL.

This sequence joins TRBV27 and TRBJ1-1; D gene uncertain. The V and J ends lost 3 bases and 10 bases respectively, with 24 bases between them. The CDR3 has 16 residues. Per germline, CDR1 MNHEY and CDR2 SMNVEV (reference sequence). Here the CDR3 reads CASSFKNPHDGLGAFF. The CDR3, as DNA: TGTGCCAGCAGTTTCAAAAACCCACACGACGGGTTGGGAGCTTTCTTT.

The CDR3 nucleotides are TGTGCCAGCAGGCTCGGGGAGATTCCAGATACGCAGTATTTT. Protein sequence: CASRLGEIPDTQYF. The rearrangement joins TRBV6-5 to TRBJ2-3, with D possibly matching TRBD2 (5 bases). Germline V gene sequence: CDR1 MNHEY, CDR2 SVGAGI. V was cut by 6 bases and J by 4 bases, with 14 bases left in between. The CDR3 loop spans 14 amino acids.

The chain carries TRBV4-1 and TRBJ2-7; 7 bases fit TRBD1. This CDR3 contains 15 residues. Trimming removed 3 bases from V and 3 bases from J; junction bases left unmatched: 8. Germline values: CDR1 MGHRA, CDR2 YSYEKL. The chain's CDR3 is CASSHGDTGDYEQYF. The CDR3, as DNA: TGCGCCAGCAGCCACGGGGATACAGGGGACTACGAGCAGTACTTC.

V is TRBV2 and J is TRBJ1-1; D is perhaps TRBD1 (5 bases). There are 14 residues in the CDR3. Trimming shortened V by 6 bases and J by 0 bases, and 11 bases separated the two germline ends. Per the germline V gene, CDR1 is SNHLY and CDR2 is FYNNEI. CDR3 DNA: TGTGCCAGCAGGGAACAGGTCATGAACACTGAAGCTTTCTTT. This encodes CASREQVMNTEAFF.

The chain combines TRBV4-2 with TRBJ2-4; 7 nucleotides agree with TRBD2. Trimming cost V 0 bases and J 7 bases; bases outside gene matches: 3. The CDR3 consists of 14 residues. In germline, CDR1 is LGHNA, CDR2 YNFKEQ. CDR3 nucleotide sequence: TGTGCCAGCAGCCAAGACGGGACTATCAACATTCAGTACTTC. Translating it yields CASSQDGTINIQYF.

The rearrangement uses TRBV9 and TRBJ2-7; 8 bases match TRBD2. The V segment lost 7 bases and the J segment 5 bases; nucleotides outside the gene matches: 8. The CDR3 is made up of 13 amino acids. Germline CDR1 reads SGDLS; CDR2 reads YYNGEE. The CDR3 nucleotides read TGTGCCAGCCCCCGGGAGGGGCCCCACGAGCAGTACTTC. Residues: CASPREGPHEQYF.

The V call is TRBV18, the J call TRBJ2-2; 8 bases agree with TRBD2. With V trimmed by 3 bases and J by 7 bases, 4 bases remained unmatched. Germline CDR1 is KGHSH and CDR2 is LQKENI. The CDR3 loop spans 14 amino acids. In DNA, the CDR3 is TGTGCCAGCTCACCGGGACTAGAAGTCGGGGAGCTGTTTTTT. It encodes CASSPGLEVGELFF. Full variable domain (outside the CDR3, taken from reference TRBV18 and TRBJ2-2): NAGVMQNPRHLVRRRGQEARLRCSPMKGHSHVYWYRQLPEEGLKFMVYLQKENIIDESGMPKERFSAEFPKEGPSILRIQQVVRGDSAAYFCASSPGLEVGELFFGEGSRLTVL.

V is TRBV7-2 and J is TRBJ2-1; D gene ambiguous. Trimming pared 2 bases from V and 5 bases from J, leaving 7 bases between. The CDR3 extends over 13 amino acids. The V gene's germline CDR1 is SGHTA and CDR2 FQGNSA. CDR3 region: CASSLTTHNEQFF. The CDR3 DNA reads TGTGCCAGCAGCTTAACTACCCACAATGAGCAGTTCTTC.

The chain is built from TRBV27 and TRBJ1-3, with TRBD1 matching 9 bases. The CDR3 runs to 15 residues. V gave up 6 bases and J gave up 0 bases; unmatched junction bases: 3. Germline lookup yields CDR1 MNHEY and CDR2 SMNVEV (reference sequence). CDR3 in DNA: TGTGCCAGCAGCCCGGGACAGGGCTCTGGAAACACCATATATTTT. This sequence encodes CASSPGQGSGNTIYF.

The rearrangement uses TRBV29-1 and TRBJ2-1; 8 nucleotides agree with TRBD1. Germline CDR1 and CDR2: SQVTM and ANQGSEA. This CDR3 comprises 11 residues. Trimming removed 6 bases from V and 7 bases from J; junction bases left unmatched: 2. CDR3 sequence reads: CSVDRANEQFF. In DNA, the CDR3 is TGCAGCGTGGACAGGGCGAATGAGCAGTTCTTC.

The CDR3 sequence: CASSQSGRWGDTGELFF. The CDR3 DNA sequence: TGTGCCAGCAGCCAATCGGGCAGGTGGGGAGACACCGGGGAGCTGTTTTTT. The genes are TRBV16 and TRBJ2-2; weak D call: TRBD2 (5 bases). This CDR3 contains 17 residues. The germline V gene encodes CDR1 KGHSY and CDR2 FQNENV. V lost 0 bases, J lost 3 bases, and 14 bases lay in between. The whole variable domain, filled in from reference TRBV16 and TRBJ2-2, reads GEEVAQTPKHLVRGEGQKAKLYCAPIKGHSYVFWYQQVLKNEFKFLISFQNENVFDETGMPKERFSAKCLPNSPCSLEIQATKLEDSAVYFCASSQSGRWGDTGELFFGEGSRLTVL.

The chain combines TRBV10-3 with TRBJ2-7; D is possibly TRBD2 (5 bases). CDR3 length equals 17 residues. The germline gives CDR1 ENHRY, CDR2 SYGVKD. V gave up 2 bases and J gave up 2 bases, with 19 bases separating them. The CDR3 protein is CAISEIGERKGAYEQYF. Here the CDR3 DNA reads TGTGCCATCAGTGAGATTGGGGAAAGGAAGGGAGCCTACGAGCAGTACTTC.

J is TRBJ2-7 and V is TRBV4-3; 9 positions match TRBD1. This CDR3 is built from 15 residues. CDR1 is LGHNA and CDR2 is YSLEER in the germline V gene. Trimming took 0 bases from V and 7 from J; bases not matched to a gene: 7. CDR3 loop: CASSQDHRGLGEQYF. Here the CDR3 DNA reads TGCGCCAGCAGCCAAGACCACAGGGGGCTCGGTGAGCAGTACTTC.

V is TRBV6-1 and J is TRBJ2-7; 7 bases align to TRBD2. The CDR3 totals 14 residues. V trimming: 3 bases; J trimming: 3 bases; junction bases outside the gene matches: 5. Germline CDR1 is MNHNS and CDR2 is SASEGT. The CDR3 loop reads CASSDLGGSYEQYF. DNA for the CDR3: TGTGCCAGCAGTGATTTAGGCGGGAGCTACGAGCAGTACTTC.

The chain uses TRBV7-2 and TRBJ2-1; maybe TRBD2 (6 bases). Germline loops: CDR1 SGHTA, CDR2 FQGNSA. V lost 0 bases to trimming and J lost 15 bases, with 21 bases between them. CDR3 length: 15 amino acids. CDR3 protein: CASSLARTTSRAWFF. CDR3 in DNA: TGTGCCAGCAGCTTAGCTAGGACTACTTCCAGAGCTTGGTTCTTC. Filled out from reference TRBV7-2 and TRBJ2-1, the complete variable domain reads GAGVSQSPSNKVTEKGKDVELRCDPISGHTALYWYRQSLGQGLEFLIYFQGNSAPDKSGLPSDRFSAERTGGSVSTLTIQRTQQEDSAVYLCASSLARTTSRAWFFGPGTRLTVL.

The gene calls are TRBV6-1 and TRBJ2-5; 11 bases map to TRBD2. Trimming at V came to 2 bases and at J to 6 bases, leaving 14 bases not matched to a gene. The germline V gene encodes CDR1 MNHNS and CDR2 SASEGT. The CDR3 runs 18 residues. The CDR3 nucleotides are TGTGCCAGCAGTGAATGGGTGACTAGCGGGAATTCTGGGAAGACCCAGTACTTC. It specifies CASSEWVTSGNSGKTQYF.

The rearrangement links TRBV27 to TRBJ1-4; no reliable D call. The CDR3 is 14 residues long. Trimming removed 2 bases at V and 8 bases at J, with 12 bases between. CDR1 and CDR2 (germline): MNHEY, SMNVEV (reference sequence). The CDR3 reads CASSLLHGGEKLFF. The CDR3, as DNA: TGTGCCAGCAGTTTACTCCACGGCGGGGAAAAACTGTTTTTT.

The J gene is TRBJ2-7, the V gene TRBV7-2; 9 bases fit TRBD2. The germline CDR1 and CDR2 sequences are SGHTA and FQGNSA. Germline trimming cut 7 bases from V and 0 bases from J; bases unmatched to any gene: 4. The CDR3 length is 14 residues. The CDR3 spells CASTWTSASYEQYF. CDR3 DNA: TGTGCCAGCACATGGACTAGCGCCTCCTACGAGCAGTACTTC.

The chain employs TRBV5-6 and TRBJ2-5, with 7 bases lining up with TRBD2. Trimming cost V 6 bases and J 2 bases; bases outside gene matches: 16. CDR3 size: 17 residues. The germline V gene encodes CDR1 SGHDT and CDR2 YYEEEE. For the CDR3, the DNA is TGTGCCAGCACCTCGGCTAGCAGGAGGGGAGGGCAAGAGACCCAGTACTTC. It codes for CASTSASRRGGQETQYF.